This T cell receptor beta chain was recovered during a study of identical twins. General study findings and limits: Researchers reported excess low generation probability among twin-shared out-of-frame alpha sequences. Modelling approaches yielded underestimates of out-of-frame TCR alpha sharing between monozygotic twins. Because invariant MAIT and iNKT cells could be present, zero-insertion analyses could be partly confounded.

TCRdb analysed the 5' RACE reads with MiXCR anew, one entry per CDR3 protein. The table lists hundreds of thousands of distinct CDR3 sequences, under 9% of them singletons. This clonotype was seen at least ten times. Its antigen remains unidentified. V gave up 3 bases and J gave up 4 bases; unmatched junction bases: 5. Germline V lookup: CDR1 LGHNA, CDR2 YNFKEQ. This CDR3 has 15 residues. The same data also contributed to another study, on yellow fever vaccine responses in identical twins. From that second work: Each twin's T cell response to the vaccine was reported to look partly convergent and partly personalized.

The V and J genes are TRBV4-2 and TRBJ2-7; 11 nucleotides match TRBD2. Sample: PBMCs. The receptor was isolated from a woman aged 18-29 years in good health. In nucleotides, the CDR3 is TGTGCCAGCAGCCAGGCTAGCGGGAGGATGTACGAGCAGTACTTC. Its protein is CASSQASGRMYEQYF.